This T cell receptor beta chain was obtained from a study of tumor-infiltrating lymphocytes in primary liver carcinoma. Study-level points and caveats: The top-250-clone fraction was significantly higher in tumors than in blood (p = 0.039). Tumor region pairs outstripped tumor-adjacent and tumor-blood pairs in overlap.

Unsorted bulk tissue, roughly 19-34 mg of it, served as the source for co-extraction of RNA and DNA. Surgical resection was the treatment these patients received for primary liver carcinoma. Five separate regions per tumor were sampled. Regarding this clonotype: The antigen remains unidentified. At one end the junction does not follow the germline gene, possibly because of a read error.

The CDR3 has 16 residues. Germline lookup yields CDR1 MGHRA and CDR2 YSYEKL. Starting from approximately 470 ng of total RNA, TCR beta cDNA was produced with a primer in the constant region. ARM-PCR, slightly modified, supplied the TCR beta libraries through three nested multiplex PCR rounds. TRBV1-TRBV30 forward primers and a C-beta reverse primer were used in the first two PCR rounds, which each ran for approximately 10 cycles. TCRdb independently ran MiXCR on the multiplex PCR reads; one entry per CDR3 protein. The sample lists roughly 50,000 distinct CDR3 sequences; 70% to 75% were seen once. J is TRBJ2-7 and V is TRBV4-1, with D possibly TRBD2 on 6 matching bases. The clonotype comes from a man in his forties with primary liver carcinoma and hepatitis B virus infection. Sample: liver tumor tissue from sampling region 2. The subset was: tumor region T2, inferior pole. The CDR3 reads CDSSQVFSGGSYEQYF. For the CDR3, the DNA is TGCGACAGCAGCCAAGTTTTTAGCGGAGGCTCCTACGAGCAATACTTC.